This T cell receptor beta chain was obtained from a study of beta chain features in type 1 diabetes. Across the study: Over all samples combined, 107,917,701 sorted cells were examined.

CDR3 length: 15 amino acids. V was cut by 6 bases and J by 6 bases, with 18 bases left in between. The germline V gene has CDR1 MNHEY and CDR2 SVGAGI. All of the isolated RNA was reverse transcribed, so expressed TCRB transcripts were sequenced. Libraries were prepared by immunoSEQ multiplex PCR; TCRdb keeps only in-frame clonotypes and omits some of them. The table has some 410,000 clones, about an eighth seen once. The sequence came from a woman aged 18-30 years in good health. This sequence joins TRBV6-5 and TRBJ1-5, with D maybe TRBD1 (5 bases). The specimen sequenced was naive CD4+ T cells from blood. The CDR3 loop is CASSTGGGVRQPQHF. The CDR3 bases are TGTGCCAGCAGCACTGGTGGGGGGGTACGTCAGCCCCAGCATTTT.